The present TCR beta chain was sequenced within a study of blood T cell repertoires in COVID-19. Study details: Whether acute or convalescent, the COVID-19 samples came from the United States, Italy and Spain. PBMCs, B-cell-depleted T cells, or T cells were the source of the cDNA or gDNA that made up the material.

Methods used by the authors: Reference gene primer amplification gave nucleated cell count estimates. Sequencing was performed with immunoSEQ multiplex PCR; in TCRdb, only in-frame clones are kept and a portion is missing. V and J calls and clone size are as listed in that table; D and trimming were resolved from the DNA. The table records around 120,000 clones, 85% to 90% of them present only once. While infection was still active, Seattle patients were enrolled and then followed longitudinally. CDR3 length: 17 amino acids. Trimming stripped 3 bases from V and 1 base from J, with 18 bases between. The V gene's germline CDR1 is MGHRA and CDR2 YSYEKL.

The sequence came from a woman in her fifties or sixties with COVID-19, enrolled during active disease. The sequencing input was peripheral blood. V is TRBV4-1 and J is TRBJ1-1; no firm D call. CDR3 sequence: CASSQLRTLTRNTEAFF. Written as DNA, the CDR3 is TGCGCCAGCAGCCAGCTCCGAACACTAACGAGGAACACTGAAGCTTTCTTT.